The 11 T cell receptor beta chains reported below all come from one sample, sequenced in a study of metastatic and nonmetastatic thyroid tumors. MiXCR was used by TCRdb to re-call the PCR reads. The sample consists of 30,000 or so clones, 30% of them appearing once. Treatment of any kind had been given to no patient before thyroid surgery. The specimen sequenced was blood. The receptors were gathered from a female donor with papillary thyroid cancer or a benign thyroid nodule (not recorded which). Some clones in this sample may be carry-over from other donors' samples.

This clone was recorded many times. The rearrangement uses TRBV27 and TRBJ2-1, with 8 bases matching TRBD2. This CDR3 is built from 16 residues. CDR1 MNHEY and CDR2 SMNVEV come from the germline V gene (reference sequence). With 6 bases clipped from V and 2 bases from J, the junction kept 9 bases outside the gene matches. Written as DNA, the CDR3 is TGTGCCAGCAGCCCCCGACCGGGAGGGCCCTACAATGAGCAGTTCTTC. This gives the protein CASSPRPGGPYNEQFF.

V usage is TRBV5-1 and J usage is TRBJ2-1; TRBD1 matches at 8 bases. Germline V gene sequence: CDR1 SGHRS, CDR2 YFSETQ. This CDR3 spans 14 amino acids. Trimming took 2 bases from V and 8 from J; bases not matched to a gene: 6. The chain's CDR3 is CASSLRTGRDEQFF. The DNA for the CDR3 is TGCGCCAGCAGCTTACGGACAGGGCGGGATGAGCAGTTCTTC. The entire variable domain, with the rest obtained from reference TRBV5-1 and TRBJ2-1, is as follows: KAGVTQTPRYLIKTRGQQVTLSCSPISGHRSVSWYQQTPGQGLQFLFEYFSETQRNKGNFPGRFSGRQFSNSRSEMNVSTLELGDSALYLCASSLRTGRDEQFFGPGTRLTVL.

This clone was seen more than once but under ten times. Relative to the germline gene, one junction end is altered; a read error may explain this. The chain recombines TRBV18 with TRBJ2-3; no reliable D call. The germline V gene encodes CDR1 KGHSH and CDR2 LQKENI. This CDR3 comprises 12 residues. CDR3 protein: CASSTPTDTQYF. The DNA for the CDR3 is TGTGCCAGCTCAACACCTACAGATACGCAGTATTTT.

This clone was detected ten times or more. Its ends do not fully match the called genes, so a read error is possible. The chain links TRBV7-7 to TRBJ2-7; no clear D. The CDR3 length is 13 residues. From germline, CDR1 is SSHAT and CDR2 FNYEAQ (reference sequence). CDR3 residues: CASSLDLQDEQYF. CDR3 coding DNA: TGTGCTAGCAGCTTAGACCTGCAAGACGAGCAGTACTTC.

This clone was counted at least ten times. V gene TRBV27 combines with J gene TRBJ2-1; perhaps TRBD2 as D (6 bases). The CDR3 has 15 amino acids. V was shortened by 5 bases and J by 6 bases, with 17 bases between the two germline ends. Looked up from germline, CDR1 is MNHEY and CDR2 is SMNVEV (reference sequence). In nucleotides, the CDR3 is TGTGCCAGCAGTGCCCGGAACCCCGGGGGCAATGAGCAGTTCTTC. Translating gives CASSARNPGGNEQFF.

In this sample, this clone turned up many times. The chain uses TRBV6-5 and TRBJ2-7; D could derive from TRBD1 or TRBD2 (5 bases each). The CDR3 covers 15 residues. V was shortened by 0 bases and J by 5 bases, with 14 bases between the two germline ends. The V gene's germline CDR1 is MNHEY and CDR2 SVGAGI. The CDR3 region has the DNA TGTGCCAGCAGTTACTCGATCGGGGTGGGACACGAGCAGTACTTC. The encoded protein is CASSYSIGVGHEQYF.

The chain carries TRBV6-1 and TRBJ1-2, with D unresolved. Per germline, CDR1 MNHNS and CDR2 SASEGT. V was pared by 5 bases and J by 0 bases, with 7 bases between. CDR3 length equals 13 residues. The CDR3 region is CASSPDPNYGYTF. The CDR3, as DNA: TGTGCCAGCAGTCCGGACCCTAACTATGGCTACACCTTC.

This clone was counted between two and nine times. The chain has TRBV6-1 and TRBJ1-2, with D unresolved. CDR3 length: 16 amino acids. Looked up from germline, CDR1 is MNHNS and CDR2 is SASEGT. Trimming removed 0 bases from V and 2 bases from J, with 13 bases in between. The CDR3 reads CASSEALWTTNYGYTF. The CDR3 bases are TGTGCCAGCAGTGAAGCCCTGTGGACGACAAACTATGGCTACACCTTC.

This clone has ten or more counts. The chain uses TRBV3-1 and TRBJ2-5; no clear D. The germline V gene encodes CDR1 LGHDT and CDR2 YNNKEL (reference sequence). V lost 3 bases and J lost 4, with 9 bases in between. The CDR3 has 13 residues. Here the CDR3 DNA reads TGTGCCAGCAGCCAGCCTCACGTAGAGACCCAGTACTTC. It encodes CASSQPHVETQYF.

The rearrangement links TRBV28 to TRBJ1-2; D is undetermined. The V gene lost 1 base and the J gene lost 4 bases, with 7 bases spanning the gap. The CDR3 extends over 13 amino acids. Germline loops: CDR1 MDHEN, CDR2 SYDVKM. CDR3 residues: CASSLSVTYGYTF. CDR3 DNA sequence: TGTGCCAGCAGTTTATCCGTCACCTATGGCTACACCTTC.

CDR3 nucleotide sequence: TGTGCCAGCAGCTCATACCGAGGGGGCGACTACAGCTACACCTTC. Amino acids: CASSSYRGGDYSYTF. The genes are TRBV7-2 and TRBJ1-2; 7 bases are shared with TRBD1. Trimming took 4 bases from V and 9 from J; bases not matched to a gene: 14. The CDR3 contains 15 residues. The germline V gene encodes CDR1 SGHTA and CDR2 FQGNSA. The full variable domain, completed using reference TRBV7-2 and TRBJ1-2, is GAGVSQSPSNKVTEKGKDVELRCDPISGHTALYWYRQSLGQGLEFLIYFQGNSAPDKSGLPSDRFSAERTGGSVSTLTIQRTQQEDSAVYLCASSSYRGGDYSYTFGSGTRLTVV.